This T cell receptor (beta chain) was profiled in a study of CD8 T cells in Susac syndrome. This clonotype has just one count. This CDR3 comprises 15 residues. Germline V CDR1 and CDR2: MNHNY, SVGAGI (reference sequence). V gave up 2 bases and J gave up 1 base; unmatched junction bases: 4. Random hexamers were used to reverse transcribe roughly 0.45 to 1 ug of RNA. Each CDR3 protein is one row after TCRdb ran MiXCR on the immunoSEQ multiplex PCR reads. The repertoire has 150,000 to 200,000 distinct CDR3 sequences, approximately 95% of them found once; the top ten carry 0.085% to 0.13%. This TCR derives from a human donor in good health. Sample: CD4+ T cells from PBMCs. The chain recombines TRBV6-6 with TRBJ1-1; 7 bases are shared with TRBD1. CDR3 sequence: CASSYAGQKNTEAFF. The CDR3 region has the DNA TGTGCCAGCAGTTACGCGGGACAGAAGAACACTGAAGCTTTCTTT.